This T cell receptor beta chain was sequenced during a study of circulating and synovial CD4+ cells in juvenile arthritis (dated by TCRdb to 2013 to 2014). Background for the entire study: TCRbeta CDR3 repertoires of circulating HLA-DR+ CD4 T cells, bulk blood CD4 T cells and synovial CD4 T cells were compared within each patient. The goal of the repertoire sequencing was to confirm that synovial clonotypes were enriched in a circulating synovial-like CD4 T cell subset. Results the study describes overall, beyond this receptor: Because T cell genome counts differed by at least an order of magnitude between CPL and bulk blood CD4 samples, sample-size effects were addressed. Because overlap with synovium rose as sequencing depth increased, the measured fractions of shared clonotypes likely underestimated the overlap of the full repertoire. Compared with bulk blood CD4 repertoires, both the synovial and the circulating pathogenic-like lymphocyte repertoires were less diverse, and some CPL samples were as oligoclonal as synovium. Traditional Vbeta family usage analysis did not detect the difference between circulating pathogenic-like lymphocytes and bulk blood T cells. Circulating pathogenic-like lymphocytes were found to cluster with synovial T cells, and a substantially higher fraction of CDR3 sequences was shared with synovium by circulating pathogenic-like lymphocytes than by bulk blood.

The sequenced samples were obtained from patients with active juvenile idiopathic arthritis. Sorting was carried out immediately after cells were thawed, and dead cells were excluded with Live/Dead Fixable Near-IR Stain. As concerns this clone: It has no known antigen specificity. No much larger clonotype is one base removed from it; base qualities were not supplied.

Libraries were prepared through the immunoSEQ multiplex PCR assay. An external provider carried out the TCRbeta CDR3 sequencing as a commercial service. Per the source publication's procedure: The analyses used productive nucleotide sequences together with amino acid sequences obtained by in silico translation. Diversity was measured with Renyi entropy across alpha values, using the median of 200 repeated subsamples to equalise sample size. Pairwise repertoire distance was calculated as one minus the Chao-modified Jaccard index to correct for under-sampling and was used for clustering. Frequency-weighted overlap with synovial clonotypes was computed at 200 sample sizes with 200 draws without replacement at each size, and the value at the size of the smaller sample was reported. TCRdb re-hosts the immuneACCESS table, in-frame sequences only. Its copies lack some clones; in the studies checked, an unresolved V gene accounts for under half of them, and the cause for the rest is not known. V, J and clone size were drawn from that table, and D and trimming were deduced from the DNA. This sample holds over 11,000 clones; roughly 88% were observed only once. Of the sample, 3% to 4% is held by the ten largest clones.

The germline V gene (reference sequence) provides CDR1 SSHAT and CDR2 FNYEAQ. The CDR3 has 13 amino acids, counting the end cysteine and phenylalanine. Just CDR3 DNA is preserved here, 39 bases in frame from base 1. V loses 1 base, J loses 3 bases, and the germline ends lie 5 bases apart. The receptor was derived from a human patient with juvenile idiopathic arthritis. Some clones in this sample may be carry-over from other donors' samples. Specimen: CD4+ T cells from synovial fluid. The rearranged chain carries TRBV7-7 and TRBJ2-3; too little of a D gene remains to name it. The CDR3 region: CASSLGQTDTQYF. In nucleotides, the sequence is TGTGCCAGCAGCTTAGGACAAACAGATACGCAGTATTTT.